These T cell receptor beta chains were read from a single sample in a study of shared clonotypes between healthy human individuals. The repertoire was sequenced with immunoSEQ multiplex PCR; TCRdb's copy has only in-frame clones and lacks some. Of 100,000 to 120,000 clones in the sample, over 65% were seen once. Material for sequencing was memory CD8+ T cells sorted from blood. Receptor source: a woman younger than 45 in good health. The CDR3 runs from the conserved cysteine through the conserved F or W. A D gene is named only where the DNA matches it firmly.

j_call: TRBJ2-1
d_call: -
v_call: TRBV7-3
cdr3_nt: TGTGCCAGCAGCATGGGGGGTGACAATGAGCAGTTCTTC
cdr3_aa: CASSMGGDNEQFF

j_call: TRBJ1-4
d_call: -
v_call: TRBV9
cdr3_nt: TGTGCCAGCAGCGTAGCTCCAGGTCGCGGTGAAAAACTGTTTTTT
cdr3_aa: CASSVAPGRGEKLFF

j_call: TRBJ2-7
d_call: TRBD2
v_call: TRBV27
cdr3_nt: TGTGCCAGCAGTTTGGCTGGGACTATTGGCCACGAGCAGTACTTC
cdr3_aa: CASSLAGTIGHEQYF

j_call: TRBJ2-7
d_call: TRBD1
v_call: TRBV6-5
cdr3_nt: TGTGCCAGCAGTTTGGGACAGGGGCCGTACGAGCAGTACTTC
cdr3_aa: CASSLGQGPYEQYF

j_call: TRBJ2-5
d_call: -
v_call: TRBV6-6
cdr3_nt: TGTGCCAGCATGTGGGTCGGTGGAGAGACCCAGTACTTC
cdr3_aa: CASMWVGGETQYF

j_call: TRBJ1-1
d_call: -
v_call: TRBV18
cdr3_nt: TGTGCCAGCTCACCACTTGGGGGGCTGAACACTGAAGCTTTCTTT
cdr3_aa: CASSPLGGLNTEAFF

j_call: TRBJ2-5
d_call: -
v_call: TRBV18
cdr3_nt: TGTGCCAGCTCACAGTCTCTAGGGGCCGAGACCCAGTACTTC
cdr3_aa: CASSQSLGAETQYF

j_call: TRBJ1-1
d_call: -
v_call: TRBV6-5
cdr3_nt: TGTGCCAGCAGTCTATTCACGAACACTGAAGCTTTCTTT
cdr3_aa: CASSLFTNTEAFF

j_call: TRBJ2-2
d_call: -
v_call: TRBV7-2
cdr3_nt: TGTGCCAGCAGCTACTACACCGGGGAGCTGTTTTTT
cdr3_aa: CASSYYTGELFF

j_call: TRBJ2-2
d_call: -
v_call: TRBV6-5
cdr3_nt: TGTGCCAGCAGGCATCGGACGGCGAACACCGGGGAGCTGTTTTTT
cdr3_aa: CASRHRTANTGELFF

j_call: TRBJ2-7
d_call: TRBD2
v_call: TRBV28
cdr3_nt: TGTGCCAGCAGTTCCGGGACTAGCCCGAGGGGCGAGCAGTACTTC
cdr3_aa: CASSSGTSPRGEQYF

j_call: TRBJ2-1
d_call: -
v_call: TRBV7-6
cdr3_nt: TGTGCCAGCAGCTTAATGGTAGCGGCGTACAATGAGCAGTTCTTC
cdr3_aa: CASSLMVAAYNEQFF

j_call: TRBJ1-4
d_call: -
v_call: TRBV2
cdr3_nt: TGTGCCAGCAGAAGGGGAGGCGGTGAAAAACTGTTTTTT
cdr3_aa: CASRRGGGEKLFF

j_call: TRBJ2-2
d_call: -
v_call: TRBV28
cdr3_nt: TGTGCCAGCAGCCACCCCGATGGTACTATCACCGGGGAGCTGTTTTTT
cdr3_aa: CASSHPDGTITGELFF

j_call: TRBJ2-7
d_call: -
v_call: TRBV2
cdr3_nt: TGTGCCAGCGGTCCAAAGAGCTCCTACGAGCAGTACTTC
cdr3_aa: CASGPKSSYEQYF

j_call: TRBJ2-7
d_call: -
v_call: TRBV4-1
cdr3_nt: TGCGCCAGCAGCCAAGATGGGGCACGCCCGTTGTACGAGCAGTACTTC
cdr3_aa: CASSQDGARPLYEQYF

j_call: TRBJ2-7
d_call: TRBD1
v_call: TRBV11-2
cdr3_nt: TGTGCCAGCAGCTCGACAGGGGGCTCCTACGAGCAGTACTTC
cdr3_aa: CASSSTGGSYEQYF

j_call: TRBJ2-7
d_call: -
v_call: TRBV27
cdr3_nt: TGTGCCAGCGGCATGAGGCGGGCGTTCTACGAGCAGTACTTC
cdr3_aa: CASGMRRAFYEQYF

j_call: TRBJ2-7
d_call: -
v_call: TRBV7-8
cdr3_nt: TGTGCCAGCAGCTTAGAGGCCGGGGTGGGCGAGCAGTACTTC
cdr3_aa: CASSLEAGVGEQYF